These T cell receptor beta chains were read from a single sample in a study of blood T cell repertoires in COVID-19. Clones were sequenced by immunoSEQ multiplex PCR, and TCRdb holds only the in-frame ones, with some missing. The sample lists 250,000 to 350,000 clones, 88% seen once, with about 8.5% in the top ten. Sequences were obtained from peripheral blood. These receptors all stem from a man younger than 30 with active or convalescent COVID-19. The CDR3 runs from the conserved cysteine through the conserved F or W. The order of the fields is clone size, V gene, J gene, D gene, CDR3 DNA, CDR3 protein. D genes are given only for firm matches. Some rows have no size entry. The others give once, few or many, or a class for an expanded clone.

-	TRBV4-1	TRBJ1-2	TRBD1	TGCGCCAGCAGCCACGACGGACGCCCAAAGGGACAGGGGGCTTGGTTGGGGTTCGGCTACACCTTC	CASSHDGRPKGQGAWLGFGYTF
few	TRBV12-3/TRBV12-4	TRBJ1-4	-	TGTGCCAGCAGTAACCGCAAAGGCGGAAAACTGTTTTTT	CASSNRKGGKLFF
few	TRBV6-4	TRBJ2-3	TRBD1	TGTGCCAGCAGTGACTCCGCCAGGGGGTCGGTAGATACGCAGTATTTT	CASSDSARGSVDTQYF
-	TRBV5-5	TRBJ2-1	TRBD1	TGTGCCAGCGTACGACAGGGGAGAAGTTGGTATGAGCAGTTCTTC	CASVRQGRSWYEQFF
-	TRBV4-1	TRBJ2-5	-	TGCGCCAGCAGCCAGATTCGTGGCGAGACCCAGTACTTC	CASSQIRGETQYF
-	TRBV11-2	TRBJ1-5	-	TGTGCCAGCAGCCCAGGGCAGTTCAATCAGCCCCAGCATTTT	CASSPGQFNQPQHF
-	TRBV19	TRBJ1-1	TRBD1	TGTGCCAGTAGTCTTTACAGGGGGAACACTGAAGCTTTCTTT	CASSLYRGNTEAFF
-	TRBV12-3/TRBV12-4	TRBJ2-3	-	TGTGCCAGTATCGACAAGAGCACAGATACGCAGTATTTT	CASIDKSTDTQYF
-	TRBV10-3	TRBJ2-5	-	TGTGCCATCATGTCCAGCGGGCCGCAAGAGACCCAGTACTTC	CAIMSSGPQETQYF
-	TRBV4-1	TRBJ1-6	TRBD1	TGCGCCAGCAGCCAACCGGGACAGTCCTATAATTCACCCCTCCACTTT	CASSQPGQSYNSPLHF
-	TRBV12-5	TRBJ1-1	TRBD1	TGTGCTAGTGGTCTCCGGACAGGGCTGAACACTGAAGCTTTCTTT	CASGLRTGLNTEAFF
-	TRBV2	TRBJ1-2	TRBD1	TGTGCCAGCAGTGAAATAGGACAGGGCTTTGGCTATGGCTACACCTTC	CASSEIGQGFGYGYTF
-	TRBV19	TRBJ2-3	-	TGTGCCAGTAGTACCCGGGACTCTCTCACAGATACGCAGTATTTT	CASSTRDSLTDTQYF
-	TRBV19	TRBJ1-2	-	TGTGCCAGTAGTATCGGCTATGGCTACACCTTC	CASSIGYGYTF
-	TRBV27	TRBJ1-5	-	TGTGCCAGCAGTTTAGGTACAGGCGAGCAGCCCCAGCATTTT	CASSLGTGEQPQHF
-	TRBV19	TRBJ1-1	-	TGTGCCACGGGGGGGAACACTGAAGCTTTCTTT	CATGGNTEAFF
-	TRBV12-3/TRBV12-4	TRBJ1-5	TRBD1	TGTGCCAGCAGTTGGACAGGATTTCAGCCCCAGCATTTT	CASSWTGFQPQHF
-	TRBV10-2	TRBJ2-7	-	TGCGCCAGCAGTGACAGTTATTACGAGCAGTACTTC	CASSDSYYEQYF
-	TRBV19	TRBJ2-2	-	TGTGCCAGTAGCCAAGGGGCGCGGGGTCGAACCGGGGAGCTGTTTTTT	CASSQGARGRTGELFF
-	TRBV2	TRBJ1-1	-	TGTGCCAGCACCTCGAAGGGGTATTTCGCTGAAGCTTTCTTT	CASTSKGYFAEAFF
-	TRBV5-4	TRBJ2-3	-	TGTGCCAGCAGCTTGGTTGCTGGACAGAGGACAGATACGCAGTATTTT	CASSLVAGQRTDTQYF
-	TRBV13	TRBJ2-3	TRBD2	TGTGCCAGCAGTCGCCTAGCGGGGGGGCGTGGAGATACGCAGTATTTT	CASSRLAGGRGDTQYF
-	TRBV3-1/TRBV3-2	TRBJ1-2	TRBD1	TGTGCCAGCCAAACCACGACAGGGGGCTATGGCTACACCTTC	CASQTTTGGYGYTF
-	TRBV4-1	TRBJ2-7	TRBD1	TGCGCCAGCAGCCGAGGGGGGACAGGGACCTACGAGCAGTACTTC	CASSRGGTGTYEQYF
-	TRBV6-2/TRBV6-3	TRBJ1-2	TRBD1	TGTGCCAGCAGCTCGGGGGACAGCTTCTATGGCTACACCTTC	CASSSGDSFYGYTF